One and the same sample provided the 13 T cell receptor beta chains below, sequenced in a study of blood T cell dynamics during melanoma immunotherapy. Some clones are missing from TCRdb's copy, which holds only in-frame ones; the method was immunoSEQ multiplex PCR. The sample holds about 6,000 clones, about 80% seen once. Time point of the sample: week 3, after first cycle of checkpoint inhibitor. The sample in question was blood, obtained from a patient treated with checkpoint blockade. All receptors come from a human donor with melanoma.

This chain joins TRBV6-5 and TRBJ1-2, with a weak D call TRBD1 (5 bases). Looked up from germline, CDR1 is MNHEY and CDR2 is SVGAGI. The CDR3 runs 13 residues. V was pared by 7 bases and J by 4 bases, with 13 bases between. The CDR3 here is CASTSADSYGYTF. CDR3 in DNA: TGTGCCAGCACCTCCGCCGACAGCTATGGCTACACCTTC.

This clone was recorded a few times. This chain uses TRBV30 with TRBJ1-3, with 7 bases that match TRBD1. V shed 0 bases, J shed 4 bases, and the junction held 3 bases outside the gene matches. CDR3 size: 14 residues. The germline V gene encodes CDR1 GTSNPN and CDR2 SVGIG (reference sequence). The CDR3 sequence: CAWSVQGGGNTIYF. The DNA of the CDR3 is TGTGCCTGGAGTGTCCAGGGGGGAGGAAACACCATATATTTT.

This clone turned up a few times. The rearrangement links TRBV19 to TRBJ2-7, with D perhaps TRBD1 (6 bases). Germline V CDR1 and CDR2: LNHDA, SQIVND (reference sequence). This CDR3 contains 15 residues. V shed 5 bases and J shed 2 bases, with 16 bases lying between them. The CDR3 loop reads CASSLVEGETYEQYF. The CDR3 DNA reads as TGTGCCAGTAGTCTAGTCGAGGGGGAGACCTACGAGCAGTACTTC.

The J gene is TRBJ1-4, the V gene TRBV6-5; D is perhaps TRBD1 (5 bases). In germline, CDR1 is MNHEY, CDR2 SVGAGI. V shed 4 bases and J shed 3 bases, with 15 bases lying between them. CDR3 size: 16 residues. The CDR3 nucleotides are TGTGCCAGCAGTTCCCTCGGGGGGTTGGCTAATGAAAAACTGTTTTTT. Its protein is CASSSLGGLANEKLFF.

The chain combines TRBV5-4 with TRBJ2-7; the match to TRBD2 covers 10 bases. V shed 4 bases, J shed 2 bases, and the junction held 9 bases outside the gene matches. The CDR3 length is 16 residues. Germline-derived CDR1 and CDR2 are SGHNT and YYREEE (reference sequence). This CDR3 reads CASSQAWTSGTYEQYF. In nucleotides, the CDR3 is TGTGCCAGCAGCCAAGCCTGGACTAGCGGAACCTACGAGCAGTACTTC.

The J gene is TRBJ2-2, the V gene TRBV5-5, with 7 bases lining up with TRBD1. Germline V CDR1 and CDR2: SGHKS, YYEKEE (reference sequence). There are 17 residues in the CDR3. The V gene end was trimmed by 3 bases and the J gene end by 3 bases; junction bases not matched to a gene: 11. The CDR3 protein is CASSSRGDRVYTGELFF. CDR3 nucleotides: TGTGCCAGCAGCTCGAGGGGAGACAGGGTGTACACCGGGGAGCTGTTTTTT.

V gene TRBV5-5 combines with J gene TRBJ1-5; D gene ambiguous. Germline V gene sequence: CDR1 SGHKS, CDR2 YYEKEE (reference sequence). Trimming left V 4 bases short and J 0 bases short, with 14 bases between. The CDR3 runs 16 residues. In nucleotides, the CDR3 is TGTGCCAGCAGCCGTGGTGGAGATTATAGCAATCAGCCCCAGCATTTT. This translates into CASSRGGDYSNQPQHF.

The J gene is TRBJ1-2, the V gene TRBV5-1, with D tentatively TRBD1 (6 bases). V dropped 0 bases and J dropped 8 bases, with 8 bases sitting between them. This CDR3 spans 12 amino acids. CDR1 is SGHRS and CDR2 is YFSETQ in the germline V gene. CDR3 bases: TGCGCCAGCAGCTTGGGACAGGCAGGCTACACCTTC. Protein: CASSLGQAGYTF. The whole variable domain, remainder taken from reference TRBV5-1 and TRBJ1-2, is KAGVTQTPRYLIKTRGQQVTLSCSPISGHRSVSWYQQTPGQGLQFLFEYFSETQRNKGNFPGRFSGRQFSNSRSEMNVSTLELGDSALYLCASSLGQAGYTFGSGTRLTVV.

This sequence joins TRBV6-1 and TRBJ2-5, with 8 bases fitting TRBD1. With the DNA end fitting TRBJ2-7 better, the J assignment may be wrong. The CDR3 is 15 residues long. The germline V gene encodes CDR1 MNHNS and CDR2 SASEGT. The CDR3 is CASSSIGTGQNEQYF. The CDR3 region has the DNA TGTGCCAGCTCGTCCATCGGGACAGGCCAAAACGAGCAGTACTTC.

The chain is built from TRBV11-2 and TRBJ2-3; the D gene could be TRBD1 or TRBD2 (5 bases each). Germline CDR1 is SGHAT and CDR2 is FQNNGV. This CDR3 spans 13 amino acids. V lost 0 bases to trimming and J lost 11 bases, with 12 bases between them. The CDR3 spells CASSLDPPGGQYF. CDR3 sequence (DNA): TGTGCCAGCAGCTTAGATCCCCCTGGGGGGCAGTATTTT.

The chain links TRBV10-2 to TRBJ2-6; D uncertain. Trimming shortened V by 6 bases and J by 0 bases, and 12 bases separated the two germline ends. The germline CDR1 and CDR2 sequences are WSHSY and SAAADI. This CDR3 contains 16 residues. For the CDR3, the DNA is TGCGCCAGCAGGCGTGGACGTAGCTCTGGGGCCAACGTCCTGACTTTC. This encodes CASRRGRSSGANVLTF.

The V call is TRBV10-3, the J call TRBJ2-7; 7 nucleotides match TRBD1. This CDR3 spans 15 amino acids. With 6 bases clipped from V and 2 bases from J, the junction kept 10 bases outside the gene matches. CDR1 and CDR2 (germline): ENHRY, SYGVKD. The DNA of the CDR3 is TGTGCCATCAGCCAAGAGGGGGCGGATACCTACGAGCAGTACTTC. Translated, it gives CAISQEGADTYEQYF.

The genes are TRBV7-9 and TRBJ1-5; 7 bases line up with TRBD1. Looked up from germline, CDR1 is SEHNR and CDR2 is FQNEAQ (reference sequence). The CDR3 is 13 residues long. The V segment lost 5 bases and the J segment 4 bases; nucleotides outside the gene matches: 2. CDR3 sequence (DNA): TGTGCCAGCAGCATGGGACAGAATCAGCCCCAGCATTTT. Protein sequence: CASSMGQNQPQHF.